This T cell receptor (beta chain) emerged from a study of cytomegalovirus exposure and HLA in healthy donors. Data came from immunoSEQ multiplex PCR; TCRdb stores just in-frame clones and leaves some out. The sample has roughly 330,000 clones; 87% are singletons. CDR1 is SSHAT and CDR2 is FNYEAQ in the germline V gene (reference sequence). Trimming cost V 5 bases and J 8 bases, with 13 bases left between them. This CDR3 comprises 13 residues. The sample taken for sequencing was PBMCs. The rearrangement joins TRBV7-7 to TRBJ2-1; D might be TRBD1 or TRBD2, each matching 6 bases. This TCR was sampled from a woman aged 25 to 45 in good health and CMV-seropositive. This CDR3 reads CASSAGEVDEQFF. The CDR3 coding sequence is TGTGCCAGCAGCGCAGGGGAGGTTGATGAGCAGTTCTTC. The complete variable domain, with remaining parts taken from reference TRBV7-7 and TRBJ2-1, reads GAGVSQSPRYKVTKRGQDVTLRCDPISSHATLYWYQQALGQGPEFLTYFNYEAQPDKSGLPSDRFSAERPEGSISTLTIQRTEQRDSAMYRCASSAGEVDEQFFGPGTRLTVL.